This T cell receptor beta chain was retrieved from a study of cytomegalovirus exposure and HLA in healthy donors. Study results and limitations: HLA allele associations emerged for about 16,000 TCR beta sequences in a later analysis, at 0.05 false discovery rate. Among donors in an Asian-associated ancestry cluster, a later analysis reportedly found fewer N-insertions than the approximately 670-donor mean. An apparent linkage of common viral pathogens to several of the most significant clusters emerged in a later analysis.

Germline CDR1 SNHLY, CDR2 FYNNEI. The germline V and J ends were trimmed by 7 bases and 3 bases, with 15 bases remaining between them. The CDR3 covers 14 residues. Each donor's status was that of a healthy bone marrow donor. PCR involved 60 Vbeta and 13 Jbeta primers. Some clones are missing from TCRdb's copy, which holds only in-frame ones; the method was immunoSEQ multiplex PCR. There are 120,000 or so clones in the sample; 81% occur only once, and less than 2% lies in the top ten. Remarks on this clone: Its specificity is not known.

V is TRBV2 and J is TRBJ1-2, with D unresolved. The source material was PBMCs. The receptor's source is a man aged 35 to 55 in good health and CMV-seronegative. Here the CDR3 reads CASIWAHSDYGYTF. CDR3 DNA sequence: TGTGCCAGCATTTGGGCTCACTCGGACTATGGCTACACCTTC. Together with reference TRBV2 and TRBJ1-2, the CDR3 gives the full variable domain: EPEVTQTPSHQVTQMGQEVILRCVPISNHLYFYWYRQILGQKVEFLVSFYNNEISEKSEIFDDQFSVERPDGSNFTLKIRSTKLEDSAMYFCASIWAHSDYGYTFGSGTRLTVV.